One sample yielded the 5 T cell receptor beta chains listed below, sequenced in a study of beta chain features in type 1 diabetes. Study-wide results and caveats: In all four CD4+ subsets, TCRB CDR3 length was significantly, moderately reduced in type 1 diabetes.

The whole isolated RNA underwent reverse transcription, so sequencing captured expressed TCRB transcripts. The data were produced by immunoSEQ multiplex PCR, yet TCRdb's version contains in-frame clones alone and is incomplete. The sample records approximately 170,000 clones, about 8% being singletons. Antigen specificity for these receptors is unknown. Sequencing was carried out using central memory CD4+ T cells from blood. The receptors derive from a middle-aged woman with type 1 diabetes.

This chain uses TRBV9 with TRBJ2-5; D is perhaps TRBD2 (5 bases). CDR3 length: 13 residues. Germline CDR1 reads SGDLS; CDR2 reads YYNGEE. The V end lost 2 bases, the J end lost 2 bases, and 7 bases lay between the germline ends. For the CDR3, the DNA is TGTGCCAGCAGCGTTGAGGGACAAGAGACCCAGTACTTC. This codes for CASSVEGQETQYF.

The chain links TRBV6-5 to TRBJ1-1, with unresolved D. Trimming pared 5 bases from V and 1 base from J, leaving 11 bases between. Germline-derived CDR1 and CDR2 are MNHEY and SVGAGI. CDR3 size: 14 residues. In DNA form, the CDR3 reads TGTGCCAGCAGTAAGACCGCAGGGAACACTGAAGCTTTCTTT. This gives the protein CASSKTAGNTEAFF.

This clone has only a few counts. The rearrangement joins TRBV7-2 to TRBJ1-1; 7 positions match TRBD1. Losses at the gene ends were 4 bases for V and 11 bases for J; bases not matched to a gene: 7. Looked up from germline, CDR1 is SGHTA and CDR2 is FQGNSA. The CDR3 totals 12 residues. The CDR3 DNA reads TGTGCCAGCAGCTCATCTACAGGGGAGGCTTTCTTT. Its translation is CASSSSTGEAFF.

The chain couples TRBV29-1 to TRBJ2-5; the D gene is possibly TRBD1 (6 bases). Trimming pared 6 bases from V and 2 bases from J, leaving 16 bases between. The V gene's germline CDR1 is SQVTM and CDR2 ANQGSEA. This CDR3 is built from 14 residues. The CDR3 nucleotides read TGCAGCGTCGATACAGGGCGCGGGCAAGAGACCCAGTACTTC. This translates into CSVDTGRGQETQYF.

This clone occurred a few times. The chain joins TRBV7-3 to TRBJ2-1; 10 bases line up with TRBD2. Germline V gene lookup returns CDR1 SGHTA and CDR2 FQGTGA. The CDR3 is 15 amino acids. The J segment lost 9 bases and the V segment lost 6 bases, leaving 11 bases of the junction unmatched. CDR3 amino acids: CASRVQSGGAGEQFF. CDR3 DNA sequence: TGTGCCAGCAGGGTTCAGAGCGGGGGGGCCGGTGAGCAGTTCTTC.